This entry features one T cell receptor beta chain sequence. As yet, its antigen is unknown. This CDR3 has 12 amino acids. The V gene lost 3 bases and the J gene lost 4 bases, with 5 bases spanning the gap. CDR1 and CDR2 (germline): MGHDK, SYGVNS. An overlapping HIV-1 Gag peptide pool stimulated these cells at 0.85 to 1 ug/peptide/mL. CD4+ T cells upregulating both CD40 ligand and CD69 were sorted as responding cells. This was the immunoSEQ version 4 assay in survey mode. The table came from immunoSEQ multiplex PCR; TCRdb's copy has only in-frame clones and leaves some out. Of under 20,000 clones listed, 55% to 65% are singletons. The sample is drawn from a study of persistence of HIV-infected CD4 T cells.

The V and J genes are TRBV25-1 and TRBJ2-3; D unclear. The clonotype comes from an adult woman with HIV who was CMV-seropositive. The sample was CD4+ T cells sorted from PBMCs after roughly 18-hour stimulation, taken from a patient who received antiretroviral therapy. Written as DNA, the CDR3 is TGTGCCAGCAGTGACCTTGCAGATACGCAGTATTTT. Protein product: CASSDLADTQYF.